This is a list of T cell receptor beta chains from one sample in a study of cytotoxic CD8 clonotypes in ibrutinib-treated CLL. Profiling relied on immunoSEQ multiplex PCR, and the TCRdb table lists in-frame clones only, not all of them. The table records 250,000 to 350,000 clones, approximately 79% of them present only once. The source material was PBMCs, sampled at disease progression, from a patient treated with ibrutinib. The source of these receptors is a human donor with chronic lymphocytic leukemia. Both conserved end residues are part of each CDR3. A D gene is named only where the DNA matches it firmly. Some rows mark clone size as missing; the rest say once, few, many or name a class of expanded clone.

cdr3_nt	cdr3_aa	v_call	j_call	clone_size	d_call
TGTGCCAGCAGCTTGGGCCGGTTGAACACTGAAGCTTTCTTT	CASSLGRLNTEAFF	TRBV5-6	TRBJ1-1	once	NA
TGTGCCAGCAGCTTAGATGGTTGGCCCTCTGGAAACACCATATATTTT	CASSLDGWPSGNTIYF	TRBV7-8	TRBJ1-3	NA	NA
TGTGCCAGCAGCCCTCGGGGTGGCGGGACCGGAAACAATGAGCAGTTCTTC	CASSPRGGGTGNNEQFF	TRBV9	TRBJ2-1	NA	NA
TGCGCCAGCAGTGGGCCAGACGAGACCTACGAGCAGTACTTC	CASSGPDETYEQYF	TRBV10-2	TRBJ2-7	NA	NA
TGTGCCAGCAGCACCACAGGGTTCGAGCAGTACTTC	CASSTTGFEQYF	TRBV6-6	TRBJ2-7	NA	NA
TGTGCCAGCAGCTTAGCTGGGGACAGGGTCCTGGTATACAATGAGCAGTTCTTC	CASSLAGDRVLVYNEQFF	TRBV7-2	TRBJ2-1	once	TRBD1
TGTGCCAGTGGTGACATCTACGAGCAGTACTTC	CASGDIYEQYF	TRBV19	TRBJ2-7	NA	NA
TGTGCCAGCAGCTTCCGAGGGAGAGAGACCCAGTACTTC	CASSFRGRETQYF	TRBV7-9	TRBJ2-5	NA	NA
TGCGCCAGCAGCCAAGATCTGGTAGTCTACGAGCAGTACTTC	CASSQDLVVYEQYF	TRBV4-1	TRBJ2-7	NA	NA
TGTGCCAGCAGTTTCAGTTGGTCTGCCCTTGAAGCTTTCTTT	CASSFSWSALEAFF	TRBV28	TRBJ1-1	NA	NA
TGTGCCAGCAGCCTTTCACAGGGAGCTAACTATGGCTACACCTTC	CASSLSQGANYGYTF	TRBV14	TRBJ1-2	few	NA
TGTGCCAGCAGCTTAACGGGACCCACGGGGGAGACCCAGTACTTC	CASSLTGPTGETQYF	TRBV7-6	TRBJ2-5	NA	NA
TGTGCCAGCAGTTTAAAGGGGAACACTGAAGCTTTCTTT	CASSLKGNTEAFF	TRBV27	TRBJ1-1	once	NA
TGTGCCAGCAGCTTAGGTACAGGGAACCAAGAGACCCAGTACTTC	CASSLGTGNQETQYF	TRBV7-2	TRBJ2-5	NA	NA
TGCAGCGGGGTCGCCGGGACAGGGAGCTCCTACGAGCAGTACTTC	CSGVAGTGSSYEQYF	TRBV29-1	TRBJ2-7	NA	TRBD1
TGTGCCAGCAGGACAAAAGACAGGGGGTTCTACAATGAGCAGTTCTTC	CASRTKDRGFYNEQFF	TRBV2	TRBJ2-1	NA	TRBD1
TGCGCCAGCAGCCAAGATCTTCGGACTAGCTCCAACAATGAGCAGTTCTTC	CASSQDLRTSSNNEQFF	TRBV4-1	TRBJ2-1	NA	TRBD2
TGTGCCAGCAGCAAAACGGGACTAGCGGGAGTAAATGAGCAGTTCTTC	CASSKTGLAGVNEQFF	TRBV5-4	TRBJ2-1	once	TRBD2
TGCAGCGTTGACTGGGCGGGAGCCGGGGAGCTGTTTTTT	CSVDWAGAGELFF	TRBV29-1	TRBJ2-2	once	TRBD2
TGTGCCAGCAGCGTAGGAGGGACTCTGGAGACCCAGTACTTC	CASSVGGTLETQYF	TRBV9	TRBJ2-5	NA	NA
TGTGCCAGCAGCCGACTCGGGCCCCAGCATTTT	CASSRLGPQHF	TRBV6-6	TRBJ1-5	NA	NA
TGTGCCAGCAGCCCCGGGGAGGGGGGAGGTGGCGATACGCAGTATTTT	CASSPGEGGGGDTQYF	TRBV9	TRBJ2-3	NA	NA
TGTGCCAGCAGCTCACCGGGACAGTCGAACACCGGGGAGCTGTTTTTT	CASSSPGQSNTGELFF	TRBV7-3	TRBJ2-2	NA	TRBD1
TGTGCCAGCAGTGAACCACAGGTACGGAACACTGAAGCTTTCTTT	CASSEPQVRNTEAFF	TRBV6-4	TRBJ1-1	NA	NA
TGTGCCAGCAGCCCAGGGGGAGTCTACAATGAGCAGTTCTTC	CASSPGGVYNEQFF	TRBV7-3	TRBJ2-1	NA	TRBD1
TGTGCCAGCAGCACAAGGACCCCGCCAGGGCCTCGTGAGCAGTTCTTC	CASSTRTPPGPREQFF	TRBV11-2	TRBJ2-1	NA	NA
TGTGCCAGCCGCCCCACAGGGTATCCGAGAGCCCAGCATTTT	CASRPTGYPRAQHF	TRBV27	TRBJ1-5	NA	NA
TGTGCCAGCAGCCCCCGGGGCGGTGAAGCTTTCTTT	CASSPRGGEAFF	TRBV7-6	TRBJ1-1	once	NA
TGTGCCACCAGCAGAGCGAGAGTCACAGATACGCAGTATTTT	CATSRARVTDTQYF	TRBV15	TRBJ2-3	NA	NA
TGTGCCAGCGGGTGGAACCAGCCCCAGCATTTT	CASGWNQPQHF	TRBV27	TRBJ1-5	NA	NA
TGCAGCGTTCGTCCGATCCGTGGGGGGATAGGTGAGCAGTTCTTC	CSVRPIRGGIGEQFF	TRBV29-1	TRBJ2-1	NA	NA
TGTGCCAGCAGCCCGGTCGGGGAGGCCTATGGCTACACCTTC	CASSPVGEAYGYTF	TRBV7-8	TRBJ1-2	NA	NA